This T cell receptor beta chain was sequenced during a study of blood T cell repertoires in COVID-19. There are 11 residues in the CDR3. The germline CDR1 and CDR2 sequences are DFQATT and SNEGSKA (reference sequence). In the original workflow: Reference gene primer amplification gave estimated nucleated cell counts. Here immunoSEQ multiplex PCR was the method, and the copy in TCRdb shows in-frame clones only, minus some. D and trimming come from the DNA, and the V and J calls and clone size come from that table. The sample holds over 150,000 clones, roughly 93% seen once. Patients in Seattle were enrolled during active infection, then followed longitudinally. The table lists this clone with a few counts.

What was sequenced was peripheral blood. This receptor was identified in a man aged 18 to 30 with COVID-19, enrolled during active disease. The rearrangement uses TRBV20-1 and TRBJ1-2; 9 bases fit TRBD1. In DNA form, the CDR3 reads TGCAGCGGGACAGGGCTCTATGGCTACACCTTC. This gives the protein CSGTGLYGYTF.